This TCR beta chain was profiled in a study of CD8 T cells in Susac syndrome. The CDR3 runs 14 residues. Germline V gene lookup returns CDR1 MNHEY and CDR2 SVGEGT. Trimming at V came to 0 bases and at J to 4 bases, leaving 2 bases not matched to a gene. RNA amounts of about 0.5 to 1 ug underwent reverse transcription with random hexamers. A multiplex approach, immunoSEQ multiplex PCR, amplified TCR beta CDR3 across 54 Vbeta and 13 Jbeta. TCRdb analysed the immunoSEQ multiplex PCR reads with MiXCR anew, one entry per CDR3 protein. The repertoire includes some 94,000 distinct CDR3 sequences, roughly 94% of them detected once, and about 0.28% sits in the top ten.

The sample taken for sequencing was CD4+ T cells from PBMCs. The receptor's source is a human donor with Susac syndrome. This chain uses TRBV6-2 or TRBV6-3 with TRBJ1-2; TRBD1 agrees at 7 bases. CDR3 in DNA: TGTGCCAGCAGTTACTCGACAGGGTTCTATGGCTACACCTTC. It codes for CASSYSTGFYGYTF.